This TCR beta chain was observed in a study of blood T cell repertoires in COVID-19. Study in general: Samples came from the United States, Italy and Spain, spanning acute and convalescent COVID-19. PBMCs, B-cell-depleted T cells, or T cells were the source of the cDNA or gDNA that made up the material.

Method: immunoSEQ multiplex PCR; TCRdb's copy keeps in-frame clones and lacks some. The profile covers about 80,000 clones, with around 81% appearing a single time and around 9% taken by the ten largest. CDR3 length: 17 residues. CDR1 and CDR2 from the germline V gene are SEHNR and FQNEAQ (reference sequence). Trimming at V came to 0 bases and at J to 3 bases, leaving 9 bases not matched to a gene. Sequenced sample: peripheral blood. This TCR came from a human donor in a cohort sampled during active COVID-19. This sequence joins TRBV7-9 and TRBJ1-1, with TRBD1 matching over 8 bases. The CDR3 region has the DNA TGTGCCAGCAGCTTAGCGCTAAAACAGGGGGTGTACACTGAAGCTTTCTTT. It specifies CASSLALKQGVYTEAFF.